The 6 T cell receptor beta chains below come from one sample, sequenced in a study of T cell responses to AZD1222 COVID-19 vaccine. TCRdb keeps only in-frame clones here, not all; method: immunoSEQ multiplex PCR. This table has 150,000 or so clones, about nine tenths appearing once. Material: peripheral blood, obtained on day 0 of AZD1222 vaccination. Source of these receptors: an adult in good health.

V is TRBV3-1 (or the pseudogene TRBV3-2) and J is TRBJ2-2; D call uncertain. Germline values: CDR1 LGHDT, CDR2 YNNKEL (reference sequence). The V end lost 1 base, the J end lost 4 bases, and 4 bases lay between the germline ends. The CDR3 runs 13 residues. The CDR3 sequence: CASSQVSTGELFF. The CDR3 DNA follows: TGTGCCAGCAGCCAAGTGAGCACCGGGGAGCTGTTTTTT.

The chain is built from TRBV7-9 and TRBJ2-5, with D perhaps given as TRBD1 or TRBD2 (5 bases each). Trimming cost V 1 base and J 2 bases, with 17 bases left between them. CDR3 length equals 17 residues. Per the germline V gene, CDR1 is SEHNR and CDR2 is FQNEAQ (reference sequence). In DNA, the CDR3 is TGTGCCAGCAGCTTAGGACGGGGCGCCAGTTATCAAGAGACCCAGTACTTC. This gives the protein CASSLGRGASYQETQYF.

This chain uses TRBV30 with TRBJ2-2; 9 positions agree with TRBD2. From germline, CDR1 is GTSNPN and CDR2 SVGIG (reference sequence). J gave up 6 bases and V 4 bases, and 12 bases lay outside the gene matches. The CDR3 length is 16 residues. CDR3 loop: CAWTKAAGGVAGELFF. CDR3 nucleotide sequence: TGTGCCTGGACCAAGGCAGCGGGAGGTGTGGCCGGGGAGCTGTTTTTT.

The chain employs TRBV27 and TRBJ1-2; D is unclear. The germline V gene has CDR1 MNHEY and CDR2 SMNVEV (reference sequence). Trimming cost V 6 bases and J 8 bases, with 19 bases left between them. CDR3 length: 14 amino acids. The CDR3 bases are TGTGCCAGCAGCCCCGGCAGGCCCCCTGGGGGCTACACCTTC. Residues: CASSPGRPPGGYTF.

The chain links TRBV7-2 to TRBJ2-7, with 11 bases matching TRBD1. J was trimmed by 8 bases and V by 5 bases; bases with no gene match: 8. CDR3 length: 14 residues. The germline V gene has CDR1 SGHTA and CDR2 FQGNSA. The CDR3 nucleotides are TGTGCCAGCAGCCCGGACAGGGGGCTGGGCAAGCAGTACTTC. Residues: CASSPDRGLGKQYF.

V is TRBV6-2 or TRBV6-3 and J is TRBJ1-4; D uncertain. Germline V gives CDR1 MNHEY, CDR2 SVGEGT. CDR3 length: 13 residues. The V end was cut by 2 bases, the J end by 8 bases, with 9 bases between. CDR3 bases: TGTGCCAGCAGTTACCCTCGTTCGGAAAAACTGTTTTTT. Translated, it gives CASSYPRSEKLFF.